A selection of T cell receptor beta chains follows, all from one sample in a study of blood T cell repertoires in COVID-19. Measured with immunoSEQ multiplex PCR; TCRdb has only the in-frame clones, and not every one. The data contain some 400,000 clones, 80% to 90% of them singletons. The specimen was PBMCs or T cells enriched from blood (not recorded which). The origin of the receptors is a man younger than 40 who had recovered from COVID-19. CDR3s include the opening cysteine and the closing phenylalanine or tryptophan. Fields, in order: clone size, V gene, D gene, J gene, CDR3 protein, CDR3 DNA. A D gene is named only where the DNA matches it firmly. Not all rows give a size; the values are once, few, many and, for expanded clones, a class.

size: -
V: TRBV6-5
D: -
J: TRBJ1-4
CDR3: CASSYSGGDNEKLFF
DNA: TGTGCCAGCAGTTACTCTGGGGGGGACAATGAAAAACTGTTTTTT

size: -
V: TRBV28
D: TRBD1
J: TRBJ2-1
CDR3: CASSPPGQGGKQFF
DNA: TGTGCCAGCAGTCCCCCTGGACAGGGCGGGAAGCAGTTCTTC

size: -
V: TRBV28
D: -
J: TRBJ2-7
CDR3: CASTRTWTDEQYF
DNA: TGTGCCAGCACCCGGACATGGACGGACGAGCAGTACTTC

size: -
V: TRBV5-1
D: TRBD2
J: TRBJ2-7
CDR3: CASSLVAGDQGEQYF
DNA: TGCGCCAGCAGCTTGGTAGCGGGAGACCAGGGCGAGCAGTACTTC

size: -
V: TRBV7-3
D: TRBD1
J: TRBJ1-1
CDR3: CASSWGQGASEAFF
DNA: TGTGCCAGCAGCTGGGGACAGGGGGCGTCTGAAGCTTTCTTT

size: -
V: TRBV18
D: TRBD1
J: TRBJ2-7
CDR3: CASSPPGQGPYEQYF
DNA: TGTGCCAGCTCACCACCGGGACAGGGCCCCTACGAGCAGTACTTC

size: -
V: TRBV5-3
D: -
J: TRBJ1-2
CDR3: CARSFRGYTF
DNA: TGTGCCAGAAGCTTCCGGGGCTACACCTTC

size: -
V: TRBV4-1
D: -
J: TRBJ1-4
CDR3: CASSQSGTRSEKLFF
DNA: TGCGCCAGCAGCCAATCCGGGACACGAAGTGAAAAACTGTTTTTT

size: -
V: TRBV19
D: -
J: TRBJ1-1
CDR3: CASNEGQGTEAFF
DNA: TGTGCCAGTAATGAGGGGCAGGGGACTGAAGCTTTCTTT

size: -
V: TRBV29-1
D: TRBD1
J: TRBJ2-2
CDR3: CSVGQVGGELFF
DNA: TGCAGCGTGGGACAGGTTGGCGGGGAGCTGTTTTTT

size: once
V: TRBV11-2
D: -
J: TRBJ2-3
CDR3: CASSLGPGIETDTQYF
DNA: TGTGCCAGCAGCTTAGGGCCAGGGATAGAAACAGATACGCAGTATTTT

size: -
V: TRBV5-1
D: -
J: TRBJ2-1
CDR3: CASSTDMSSYNEQFF
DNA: TGCGCCAGCAGCACGGACATGAGCTCCTACAATGAGCAGTTCTTC

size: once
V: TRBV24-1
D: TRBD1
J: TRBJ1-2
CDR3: CATPLGQGANYGYTF
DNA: TGTGCCACCCCTTTAGGACAGGGGGCCAACTATGGCTACACCTTC

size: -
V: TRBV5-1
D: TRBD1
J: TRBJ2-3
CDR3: CASSEGQWIWDTQYF
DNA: TGCGCCAGCAGCGAGGGACAGTGGATTTGGGATACGCAGTATTTT

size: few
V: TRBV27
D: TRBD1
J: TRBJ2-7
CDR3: CASSFNRGHEQYF
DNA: TGTGCCAGCAGTTTCAACAGGGGCCACGAGCAGTACTTC

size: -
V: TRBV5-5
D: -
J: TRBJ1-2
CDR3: CASSSTMTRRGGYTF
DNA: TGTGCCAGCAGCTCAACGATGACCCGTCGCGGGGGCTACACCTTC